These T cell receptor beta chains were read from a single sample in a study of CD8 T cells in ankylosing spondylitis. TCRdb reprocessed the 5' RACE reads via MiXCR and lists one record per CDR3 protein. The sample lists about 840,000 distinct CDR3 sequences, about 10% occurring once. Material: blood, either unsorted or a sorted T cell fraction (not recorded which). The source of these receptors is a male donor with ankylosing spondylitis. Each CDR3 is given with its conserved first and last residue. D genes are given only for firm matches. A row's size may be missing; if present it is once, few, many or a size class.

j_call v_call clone_size d_call cdr3_length cdr3_aa cdr3_nt
TRBJ2-5 TRBV6-1 many NA 14 CASIGRGDQETQYF TGTGCCAGCATCGGGCGTGGGGACCAAGAGACCCAGTACTTC
TRBJ1-1 TRBV4-2 NA TRBD1 16 CASSQADRARNTEAFF TGTGCCAGCAGCCAGGCGGACAGGGCTCGGAACACTGAAGCTTTCTTT
TRBJ2-5 TRBV6-5 NA TRBD1 16 CASSFLWGTVQETQYF TGTGCCAGCAGTTTCCTGTGGGGGACAGTTCAAGAGACCCAGTACTTC
TRBJ1-4 TRBV7-9 NA NA 15 CASSLWGTTNEKLFF TGTGCCAGCAGCTTATGGGGTACAACTAATGAAAAACTGTTTTTT
TRBJ2-3 TRBV6-5 few NA 15 CASSYTGRQGDTQYF TGTGCCAGCAGTTACACAGGGCGCCAAGGGGATACGCAGTATTTT
TRBJ2-1 TRBV15 few TRBD2 21 CATSRDSYMGLAGSSYNEQFF TGTGCCACCAGCAGAGATAGTTATATGGGGCTAGCGGGGAGCTCCTACAATGAGCAGTTCTTC
TRBJ2-2 TRBV6-1 NA NA 15 CASSVEAAGTGELFF TGTGCCAGCAGTGTAGAAGCCGCGGGCACCGGGGAGCTGTTTTTT
TRBJ1-6 TRBV20-1 few NA 14 CSAGRGGVESPLHF TGCAGTGCCGGCCGGGGGGGAGTAGAGTCACCCCTCCACTTT
TRBJ1-1 TRBV4-2 NA NA 14 CASSQDLMNTEAFF TGTGCCAGCAGCCAAGATCTCATGAACACTGAAGCTTTCTTT
TRBJ1-1 TRBV7-9 NA NA 11 CASTLALGAFF TGTGCCAGCACTCTCGCCCTGGGGGCTTTCTTT
TRBJ2-7 TRBV10-3 many NA 13 CAISAGDRYEQYF TGTGCCATCAGTGCGGGAGATAGGTACGAGCAGTACTTC
TRBJ1-5 TRBV6-2/TRBV6-3 few NA 15 CASTTRGRGNQPQHF TGTGCCAGCACCACACGGGGCCGAGGCAATCAGCCCCAGCATTTT
TRBJ1-5 TRBV7-2 NA TRBD1 17 CASSYTGTGGSNQPQHF TGTGCCAGCAGTTATACCGGGACAGGGGGTAGTAATCAGCCCCAGCATTTT
TRBJ2-5 TRBV20-1 NA NA 12 CSGRGGPETQYF TGCAGTGGAAGGGGGGGGCCCGAGACCCAGTACTTC
TRBJ2-5 TRBV19 NA NA 13 CASSDRSQETQYF TGTGCCAGTAGCGACAGGTCCCAAGAGACCCAGTACTTC
TRBJ2-3 TRBV5-1 many NA 17 CASSLAGRRTSTDTQYF TGCGCCAGCAGCTTGGCCGGAAGGCGGACTAGCACAGATACGCAGTATTTT
TRBJ1-1 TRBV4-3 few NA 15 CASSFLGRGATEAFF TGCGCCAGCAGCTTCCTGGGACGGGGAGCCACTGAAGCTTTCTTT
TRBJ1-6 TRBV4-1 NA NA 17 CASSQEAGDVYNSPLHF TGCGCCAGCAGCCAAGAGGCAGGCGACGTCTATAATTCACCCCTCCACTTT
TRBJ2-1 TRBV28 NA NA 12 CAGGGGYNEQFF TGTGCCGGGGGCGGGGGATACAATGAGCAGTTCTTC
TRBJ2-2 TRBV29-1 many NA 14 CSVFPRTATGELFF TGCAGCGTTTTCCCTCGGACGGCCACCGGGGAGCTGTTTTTT
TRBJ1-1 TRBV5-1 many NA 13 CASSLGENTEAFF TGCGCCAGCAGCTTGGGGGAGAACACTGAAGCTTTCTTT
TRBJ2-3 TRBV7-8 few TRBD2 18 CASSPRGWPSGGPDTQYF TGTGCCAGCAGCCCACGTGGGTGGCCTAGCGGGGGTCCAGATACGCAGTATTTT
TRBJ2-5 TRBV7-2 NA NA 14 CASSPSWAEETQYF TGTGCCAGCAGCCCTTCATGGGCGGAGGAGACCCAGTACTTC
TRBJ1-1 TRBV29-1 NA NA 14 CSVERALANTEAFF TGCAGCGTTGAACGAGCACTCGCAAACACTGAAGCTTTCTTT
TRBJ2-6 TRBV12-3/TRBV12-4 NA NA 14 CASRRVNGANVLTF TGTGCCAGCAGGAGGGTGAACGGGGCCAACGTCCTGACTTTC
TRBJ1-4 TRBV20-1 few NA 11 CSAAFGEKLFF TGCAGTGCTGCATTCGGTGAAAAACTGTTTTTT
TRBJ2-3 TRBV14 few NA 13 CASSQDLVGTQYF TGTGCCAGCAGCCAAGATCTCGTGGGTACGCAGTATTTT
TRBJ2-2 TRBV9 NA TRBD2 18 CASSVPLSAGVSTGELFF TGTGCCAGCAGCGTACCTTTATCCGCGGGAGTTTCCACCGGGGAGCTGTTTTTT
TRBJ1-2 TRBV20-1 NA NA 11 CSALDAYGYTF TGCAGTGCTTTGGACGCCTATGGCTACACCTTC
TRBJ2-3 TRBV20-1 many TRBD2 15 CSASGLAAGTDTQYF TGCAGTGCCAGCGGACTAGCTGCAGGCACAGATACGCAGTATTTT
TRBJ1-1 TRBV7-2 few NA 14 CASSPDVVNTEAFF TGTGCCAGCAGCCCGGACGTCGTGAACACTGAAGCTTTCTTT
TRBJ2-5 TRBV7-6 many NA 12 CASSSARETQYF TGTGCCAGCAGCTCCGCGAGAGAGACCCAGTACTTC
TRBJ1-4 TRBV7-2 NA TRBD1 15 CASSIGQGMGEKLFF TGTGCCAGCAGCATCGGACAGGGAATGGGTGAAAAACTGTTTTTT
TRBJ2-1 TRBV27 few NA 17 CASSPTPGPTTYNEQFF TGTGCCAGCAGTCCGACCCCGGGACCGACCACCTACAATGAGCAGTTCTTC
TRBJ2-7 TRBV20-1 NA TRBD2 16 CSARLAGETYAYEQYF TGCAGTGCGCGGCTAGCGGGTGAGACCTACGCGTACGAGCAGTACTTC
TRBJ2-1 TRBV11-2 NA NA 13 CASSLDRLHEQFF TGTGCCAGCAGCTTGGACAGACTCCATGAGCAGTTCTTC
TRBJ2-6 TRBV29-1 many NA 11 CSVSGANVLTF TGCAGCGTTTCGGGGGCCAACGTCCTGACTTTC
TRBJ2-3 TRBV7-2 many NA 13 CASSLGGPDTQYF TGTGCCAGCAGCTTAGGCGGGCCAGATACGCAGTATTTT
TRBJ1-2 TRBV7-9 few TRBD1 13 CASSFGTVDGYTF TGTGCCAGCAGCTTCGGGACAGTCGATGGCTACACCTTC
TRBJ2-5 TRBV20-1 few NA 14 CSASSGTVQETQYF TGCAGTGCTAGTTCCGGGACGGTCCAAGAGACCCAGTACTTC
TRBJ1-1 TRBV28 few NA 15 CASSLQQVMNTEAFF TGTGCCAGCAGTCTACAACAGGTGATGAACACTGAAGCTTTCTTT
TRBJ2-1 TRBV4-2 NA NA 16 CASSQLATSSYNEQFF TGTGCCAGCAGCCAGCTCGCGACAAGCTCCTACAATGAGCAGTTCTTC
TRBJ1-1 TRBV6-1 few TRBD1 14 CASRFRDRGSEAFF TGTGCCAGCAGATTCCGGGACAGGGGTTCTGAAGCTTTCTTT
TRBJ1-1 TRBV11-3 NA NA 13 CASSGGQTAEAFF TGTGCCAGCAGCGGTGGACAGACCGCTGAAGCTTTCTTT
TRBJ2-2 TRBV6-2/TRBV6-3 many NA 20 CASSSWALRRGPLNTGELFF TGTGCCAGCAGTTCTTGGGCCCTAAGGCGGGGGCCACTTAACACCGGGGAGCTGTTTTTT